The clone carrying this TCR beta chain was detected once. Study processing details: Reference gene primer amplification yielded estimated nucleated cell counts. Assay: immunoSEQ multiplex PCR; the TCRdb copy retains only in-frame clones and omits some. Clone size and V and J calls were adopted from that table, with D and trimming inferred from the DNA. The sample carries 60,000 to 70,000 clones, about 90% recorded once. These data belong to a study of blood T cell repertoires in COVID-19. Overall study context: Acute and convalescent COVID-19 samples came from the United States, Italy and Spain. In each case, the material was cDNA or gDNA derived from T cells, B-cell-depleted T cells, or PBMCs.

Trimming cost V 5 bases and J 10 bases, with 9 bases left between them. Germline-derived CDR1 and CDR2 are MNHNY and SVGAGI (reference sequence). This CDR3 spans 11 amino acids. This receptor was taken from a human donor in a cohort sampled during active COVID-19. The rearrangement links TRBV6-6 to TRBJ2-1, with TRBD2 as a possible D gene (6 bases). Sequenced: peripheral blood. The CDR3 is CASSLREEQFF. CDR3 nucleotide sequence: TGTGCCAGCAGTCTACGGGAGGAGCAGTTCTTC.